This T cell receptor beta chain was sequenced in a study of regulatory T cells in long-lasting Graves disease. Findings and limits, study-wide: Less diverse TCR repertoires were seen in persistent Graves' patients than in newly diagnosed ones. With persistent disease, TRBV28, TRBJ1-2 and TRBJ2-5 were the favored segments. More public clonotypes were shared by persistent patients (around 2,800) than by new patients (roughly 930).

The sample holds a few counts of this clonotype. The antigen is unknown. Trimming stripped 0 bases from V and 10 bases from J, with 22 bases between. The CDR3 contains 16 residues. CDR1 is MGHRA and CDR2 is YSYEKL in the germline V gene. Arm-PCR of CDR3 regions and iRepertoire HTBI primers were the basis on which TCR beta libraries were built. TCRdb itself ran the multiplex PCR reads through MiXCR, one entry per CDR3 protein. The data contain approximately 400,000 distinct CDR3 sequences, roughly 12% of them singletons. The time point here: newly diagnosed GD, antithyroid drugs for less than 3 months. Construction of the TCR library relied on RNA isolated from PBMCs. Another study also made use of these data, one on T cells in Graves' hyperthyroidism and ophthalmopathy.

Sequenced here: peripheral blood mononuclear cells (PBMCs), sampled at new diagnosis, from a patient treated with antithyroid drugs. This clonotype was sampled from a woman between 18 and 29 years old with Graves disease. The chain couples TRBV4-1 to TRBJ2-7; D is uncertain. CDR3 in amino acids: CASSQEGMGFSYKQYF. CDR3 bases: TGCGCCAGCAGCCAAGAGGGAATGGGGTTCTCTTATAAACAGTACTTC.